Sequencing of this T cell receptor beta chain was carried out in a study of technical replicates of blood from a handful of donors (dated by TCRdb to 2015 to 2018). As to this clone: Its antigen remains unidentified. No much larger clone exists at a distance of one base, and base qualities are not known.

Library preparation was by the immunoSEQ multiplex PCR assay. In its TCRdb copy, this immuneACCESS table keeps in-frame sequences only and misses some clones. Where compared with another copy, unresolved V genes explain less than half of these, and the others have no known cause. In this sample the table shows 85,000 to 90,000 clones, roughly 92% of which occur a single time. Jointly, the top ten make up over 0.2% of the sample. After removal of 1 base from V and 2 bases from J, the junction retains 12 bases not matched to a gene. From the germline V gene, CDR1 is SGHRS and CDR2 is YFSETQ. The CDR3 goes from the cysteine to the phenylalanine over 17 residues. Only CDR3 DNA remains: 51 bases, in frame from the first base.

The specimen was T cells isolated from PBMCs. The source of this sequence is a human donor in good health. This receptor chain uses TRBV5-1 and TRBJ2-7, with 7 bases in between that match TRBD1. In nucleotide form, the sequence is TGCGCCAGCAGCTTGAACCCGCCAGGACAGGCGCCCTACGAGCAGTACTTC. Translation gives CASSLNPPGQAPYEQYF.